This T cell receptor (beta chain) is drawn from a study of cytomegalovirus exposure and HLA in healthy donors. Study as a whole: Caucasian-associated ancestry cluster membership applied to approximately 81% of over 350 genotyped donors. Study findings and constraints: A missense DCLRE1C variant was associated with V- and J-gene trimming of TCR beta chains in a later analysis, and an independent cohort replicated the association. Sequencing depth roughly uniform across donors was assumed in presence/absence analyses.

This clone occurred once. No antigen is known for it. Germline V gene sequence: CDR1 SQVTM, CDR2 ANQGSEA. V lost 3 bases and J lost 1, with 3 bases in between. This CDR3 is 11 amino acids long. PCR employed 60 Vbeta and 13 Jbeta primers. The table came from immunoSEQ multiplex PCR; TCRdb's copy has only in-frame clones and leaves some out. Seen here are approximately 110,000 clones, about 78% observed once, and the top ten hold 8.2%. This receptor was obtained from a woman in her forties in good health and CMV-seropositive. The V call is TRBV29-1, the J call TRBJ1-1; D is ambiguous. Sequencing was performed on PBMCs. CDR3 bases: TGCAGCGTTGACAGGAACACTGAAGCTTTCTTT. This codes for CSVDRNTEAFF.